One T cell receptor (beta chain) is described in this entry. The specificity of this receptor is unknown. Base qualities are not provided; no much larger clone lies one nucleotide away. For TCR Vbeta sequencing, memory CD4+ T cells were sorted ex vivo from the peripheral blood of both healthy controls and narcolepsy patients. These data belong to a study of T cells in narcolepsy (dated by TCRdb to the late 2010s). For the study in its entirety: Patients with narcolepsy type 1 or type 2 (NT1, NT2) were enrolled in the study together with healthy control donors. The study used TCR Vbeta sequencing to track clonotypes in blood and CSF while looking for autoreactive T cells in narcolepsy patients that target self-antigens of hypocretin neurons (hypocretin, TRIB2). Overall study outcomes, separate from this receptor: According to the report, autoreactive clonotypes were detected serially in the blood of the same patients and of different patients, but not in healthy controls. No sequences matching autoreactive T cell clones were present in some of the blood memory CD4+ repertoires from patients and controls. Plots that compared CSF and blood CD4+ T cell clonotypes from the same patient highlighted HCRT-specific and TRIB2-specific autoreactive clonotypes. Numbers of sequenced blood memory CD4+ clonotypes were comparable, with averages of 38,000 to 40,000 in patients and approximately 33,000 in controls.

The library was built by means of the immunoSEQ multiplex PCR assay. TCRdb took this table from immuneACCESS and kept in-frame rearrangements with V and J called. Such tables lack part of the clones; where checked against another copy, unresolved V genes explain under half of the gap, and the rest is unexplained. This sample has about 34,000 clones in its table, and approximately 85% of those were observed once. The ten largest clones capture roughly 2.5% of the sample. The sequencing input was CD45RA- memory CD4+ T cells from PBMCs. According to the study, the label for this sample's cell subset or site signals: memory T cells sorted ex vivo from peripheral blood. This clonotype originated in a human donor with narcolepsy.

The CDR3 here reads CASSLGLAGETNTGELFF. The sequenced DNA: TGTGCCAGCAGTCTAGGACTAGCGGGGGAGACGAACACCGGGGAGCTGTTTTTT. The chain employs TRBV27 and TRBJ2-2; TRBD2 fits 13 bases in the junction. As encoded in the germline V gene (reference sequence), CDR1 is MNHEY while CDR2 is SMNVEV. The germline V and J ends show losses of 5 bases and 0 bases respectively, and no gene match explains 6 bases of the junction. Measured from the cysteine to the phenylalanine, the CDR3 is 18 residues long. The retained sequence is limited to the CDR3, 54 bases, with the frame set at the first base.